This T cell receptor (beta chain) stems from a study of liver allograft versus peripheral blood T cells. Study at large: Blood and transplanted-liver T cell receptor repertoires from recipients were compared.

TCRdb re-called the reads through MiXCR, storing one row per CDR3 protein. The sample has 3,500 to 4,500 distinct CDR3 sequences, approximately 20% seen once. This clonotype was seen repeatedly, ten times or more. The V gene's germline CDR1 is SGDLS and CDR2 YYNGEE. Trimming took 5 bases from V and 6 from J; bases not matched to a gene: 10. This CDR3 has 15 amino acids. This chain joins TRBV9 and TRBJ1-4, with 7 positions matching TRBD1. The TCR was taken from a human patient who had a liver transplant. Certain T cells may be donor cells from the graft. The CDR3 coding sequence is TGTGCCAGCAGTCTAGAGGGCAGGGGGGATGAAAAACTGTTTTTT. It yields the protein CASSLEGRGDEKLFF.